Below are 30 T cell receptor beta chains sequenced from a single sample in a study of T-cell memory formation after mild COVID-19. A single record per CDR3 protein comes from TCRdb applying MiXCR to the 5' RACE reads. In the table there are about 610,000 distinct CDR3 sequences, 17% of which are singletons. Sequences were obtained from PBMCs or a T cell subset sorted from them (not recorded which). All receptors derive from an adult woman who had mild COVID-19 (a few samples of this study predate the infection). Cell type and time point are not known.

The genes are TRBV15 and TRBJ2-1, with D unclear. Germline loops: CDR1 LNHNV, CDR2 YYDKDF (reference sequence). This CDR3 has 13 amino acids. The ends were cut back, 0 bases at V and 5 bases at J, with 5 bases in the middle. For the CDR3, the DNA is TGTGCCACCAGCAGAGATTGGAACAATGAGCAGTTCTTC. This gives the protein CATSRDWNNEQFF. Filled out from reference TRBV15 and TRBJ2-1, the complete variable domain reads DAMVIQNPRYQVTQFGKPVTLSCSQTLNHNVMYWYQQKSSQAPKLLFHYYDKDFNNEADTPDNFQSRRPNTSFCFLDIRSPGLGDTAMYLCATSRDWNNEQFFGPGTRLTVL.

The sample holds many counts of this clonotype. The V and J genes are TRBV30 and TRBJ2-5, with D possibly being TRBD1 (5 bases). V lost 2 bases, J lost 4 bases, and 8 bases lay in between. Germline V gives CDR1 GTSNPN, CDR2 SVGIG (reference sequence). This CDR3 region has 12 residues. As DNA, the CDR3 is TGTGCCTGGAGTAAAGGGGCAGAGACCCAGTACTTC. Protein sequence: CAWSKGAETQYF.

In this sample, this clonotype turned up many times. This chain joins TRBV5-1 and TRBJ1-1; maybe TRBD1 (5 bases). In germline, CDR1 is SGHRS, CDR2 YFSETQ. Trimming stripped 4 bases from V and 1 base from J, with 11 bases between. This CDR3 region has 14 residues. The CDR3 nucleotides read TGCGCCAGCAGCGGGGGACGGACGAACACTGAAGCTTTCTTT. As protein: CASSGGRTNTEAFF.

V gene TRBV29-1 combines with J gene TRBJ2-6, with D hard to call. Germline V gene lookup returns CDR1 SQVTM and CDR2 ANQGSEA. Trimming cost V 7 bases and J 0 bases, with 10 bases left between them. This CDR3 region has 14 residues. The CDR3 DNA reads as TGCAGCGCCTGGGTGGGCTCTGGGGCCAACGTCCTGACTTTC. The encoded protein is CSAWVGSGANVLTF.

This clonotype was detected only a few times. This sequence joins TRBV29-1 and TRBJ2-3; TRBD2 agrees at 13 bases. The CDR3 totals 16 residues. V lost 2 bases and J lost 3; bases outside the gene matches: 5. Germline CDR1 and CDR2: SQVTM and ANQGSEA. This CDR3 reads CSVEPEGLAGTDTQYF. CDR3 nucleotide sequence: TGCAGCGTTGAACCCGAGGGACTAGCGGGGACAGATACGCAGTATTTT.

This clonotype was counted only a few times. V usage is TRBV7-9 and J usage is TRBJ2-7; D remains unclear. Looked up from germline, CDR1 is SEHNR and CDR2 is FQNEAQ (reference sequence). This CDR3 is built from 12 residues. Trimming stripped 6 bases from V and 4 bases from J, with 10 bases between. CDR3 nucleotide sequence: TGTGCCAGCAGGCCTAGTGGTTACGAGCAGTACTTC. Translated, it gives CASRPSGYEQYF.

This clonotype occurred a few times. The V call is TRBV12-3 or TRBV12-4, the J call TRBJ2-5; no clear D. This CDR3 has 14 amino acids. The V gene lost 5 bases and the J gene lost 1 base, with 11 bases spanning the gap. The CDR3 DNA is TGTGCCAGCAGTGCCCTGGGCAGCCAAGAGACCCAGTACTTC. As protein: CASSALGSQETQYF.

A few counts support this clonotype. The chain has TRBV24-1 and TRBJ2-7; D is unresolved. The CDR3 covers 12 residues. Germline assignment: CDR1 KGHDR and CDR2 SFDVKD. V lost 5 bases and J lost 7, with 11 bases in between. CDR3 residues: CATSAAGIEQYF. The CDR3 nucleotides read TGTGCCACCAGTGCCGCAGGAATTGAGCAGTACTTC.

In the case of this clonotype: Compared with germline, one end of the junction differs, possibly owing to a read error. The CDR3 DNA is TGTGCCAGCAGTTTAGATGGCGGGTCCTACATCGGGAGCACAGATATGCAGTATTTT. Translated, it gives CASSLDGGSYIGSTDMQYF. The genes are TRBV27 and TRBJ2-3, with D possibly being TRBD2 (6 bases). The CDR3 is 19 amino acids. Germline CDR1 is MNHEY and CDR2 is SMNVEV (reference sequence).

This chain uses TRBV29-1 with TRBJ1-2; 10 bases map to TRBD1. The length of the CDR3 is 14 residues. The V segment lost 2 bases and the J segment 6 bases; nucleotides outside the gene matches: 6. Germline CDR1 and CDR2: SQVTM and ANQGSEA. CDR3 protein: CSVEPRQGADGYTF. The CDR3 coding sequence is TGCAGCGTTGAACCTCGACAGGGGGCGGATGGCTACACCTTC.

The chain links TRBV30 to TRBJ2-1; 8 bases are shared with TRBD1. The germline CDR1 and CDR2 sequences are GTSNPN and SVGIG (reference sequence). After removal of 4 bases from V and 4 bases from J, the junction contained 3 bases not matched to a gene. This CDR3 has 13 residues. CDR3 protein: CAWNRGSYNEQFF. The CDR3 DNA reads as TGTGCCTGGAACAGGGGGTCTTACAATGAGCAGTTCTTC. The full variable domain, rest sourced from reference TRBV30 and TRBJ2-1, is SQTIHQWPATLVQPVGSPLSLECTVEGTSNPNLYWYRQAAGRGLQLLFYSVGIGQISSEVPQNLSASRPQDRQFILSSKKLLLSDSGFYLCAWNRGSYNEQFFGPGTRLTVL.

This clonotype has a handful of counts. The V call is TRBV6-1, the J call TRBJ1-1, with D tentatively TRBD1 (6 bases). CDR3 length: 13 amino acids. V dropped 6 bases and J dropped 4 bases, with 12 bases sitting between them. Germline CDR1 is MNHNS and CDR2 is SASEGT. CDR3 bases: TGTGCCAGCAGCCTACAGACAGGCACTGAAGCTTTCTTT. It specifies CASSLQTGTEAFF.

This clonotype was counted between two and nine times. The chain carries TRBV20-1 and TRBJ2-5, with D hard to call. Germline loops: CDR1 DFQATT, CDR2 SNEGSKA (reference sequence). The CDR3 is made up of 13 amino acids. V lost 3 bases to trimming and J lost 1 base, with 9 bases between them. The CDR3 is CSARRTAQETQYF. The CDR3 nucleotides are TGCAGTGCTAGGCGGACGGCCCAAGAGACCCAGTACTTC.

The V call is TRBV6-2 or TRBV6-3, the J call TRBJ1-1, with 7 bases aligning to TRBD1. Germline V gives CDR1 MNHEY, CDR2 SVGEGT. The junction had 10 bases not matched to a gene; V was cut back by 5 bases and J by 7 bases. The CDR3 extends over 14 amino acids. CDR3 amino acids: CASSARTGALEAFF. CDR3 DNA: TGTGCCAGCAGTGCCAGGACAGGTGCCCTTGAAGCTTTCTTT.

The V and J genes are TRBV29-1 and TRBJ1-3; no definite D call. V was clipped by 0 bases and J by 0 bases, with 6 bases between them. Germline CDR1 and CDR2: SQVTM and ANQGSEA. The CDR3 has 14 amino acids. In DNA form, the CDR3 reads TGCAGCGTTGAAGACGGAAACTCTGGAAACACCATATATTTT. Its translation is CSVEDGNSGNTIYF.

This clonotype was found a few times. The CDR3 nucleotides are TGTGCCAGCAGTTCCGGCAGGGGTAGGGATACGCAGTATTTT. Translation: CASSSGRGRDTQYF. The V call is TRBV27, the J call TRBJ2-3, with D tentatively TRBD1 (6 bases). The ends were cut back, 4 bases at V and 6 bases at J, with 14 bases in the middle. Per germline, CDR1 MNHEY and CDR2 SMNVEV (reference sequence). The CDR3 is made up of 14 amino acids.

The V and J genes are TRBV19 and TRBJ2-7, with D perhaps TRBD2 (6 bases). Germline V gene lookup returns CDR1 LNHDA and CDR2 SQIVND (reference sequence). Trimming cost V 0 bases and J 0 bases, with 12 bases left between them. CDR3 length: 16 residues. CDR3 amino acids: CASSIDQEGGSYEQYF. The CDR3 DNA sequence: TGTGCCAGTAGTATAGATCAGGAGGGCGGCTCCTACGAGCAGTACTTC.

The J gene is TRBJ2-3, the V gene TRBV7-8, with 8 nucleotides matching TRBD2. V gave up 3 bases and J gave up 4 bases; unmatched junction bases: 3. The germline CDR1 and CDR2 sequences are SGHVS and FQNEAQ. The CDR3 consists of 14 residues. This CDR3 reads CASSLRGAADTQYF. The CDR3 coding sequence is TGTGCCAGCAGCTTGCGGGGGGCGGCAGATACGCAGTATTTT.

J is TRBJ2-1 and V is TRBV9; 9 bases match TRBD2. V dropped 0 bases and J dropped 2; count of bases not matched to a gene: 3. CDR3 size: 16 residues. Germline CDR1 and CDR2: SGDLS and YYNGEE. CDR3 DNA sequence: TGTGCCAGCAGCGTAGTGACTAGCGGACCCTACAATGAGCAGTTCTTC. This codes for CASSVVTSGPYNEQFF.

This clonotype was counted at least ten times. This chain joins TRBV20-1 and TRBJ2-5; 7 bases agree with TRBD2. The J segment lost 6 bases and the V segment lost 4 bases, leaving 11 bases of the junction unmatched. The CDR3 covers 14 residues. Germline V gives CDR1 DFQATT, CDR2 SNEGSKA (reference sequence). The CDR3 spells CSATDLAVMKTQYF. DNA of the CDR3: TGCAGTGCTACCGATCTAGCGGTCATGAAGACCCAGTACTTC.

This clonotype has only a few counts. The chain uses TRBV7-9 and TRBJ2-3; 8 bases match TRBD2. Losses at the gene ends were 1 base for V and 2 bases for J; bases not matched to a gene: 20. From germline, CDR1 is SEHNR and CDR2 FQNEAQ (reference sequence). CDR3 length: 21 residues. CDR3 region: CASSLGILAAGVPRDTDTQYF. As DNA, the CDR3 is TGTGCCAGCAGCTTAGGAATTCTGGCAGCGGGGGTCCCCCGGGACACAGATACGCAGTATTTT.

This clonotype was seen a few times. The chain links TRBV5-1 to TRBJ2-7; D ambiguous. Trimming shortened V by 0 bases and J by 1 base, and 8 bases separated the two germline ends. Germline V gives CDR1 SGHRS, CDR2 YFSETQ. The CDR3 totals 14 residues. Written as DNA, the CDR3 is TGCGCCAGCAGCTTGGACGGACGATCCTACGAGCAGTACTTC. Residues: CASSLDGRSYEQYF.

The V call is TRBV20-1, the J call TRBJ2-7, with D tentatively TRBD1 (6 bases). Germline CDR1 DFQATT, CDR2 SNEGSKA (reference sequence). V dropped 6 bases and J dropped 4 bases, with 22 bases sitting between them. The CDR3 length is 15 residues. In nucleotides, the CDR3 is TGCAGTGCGCCATTAGGATCCGTAGGGGGATACGAGCAGTACTTC. Protein: CSAPLGSVGGYEQYF.

This clonotype was detected only a few times. The chain combines TRBV9 with TRBJ2-1; TRBD1 aligns across 10 bases. Germline lookup yields CDR1 SGDLS and CDR2 YYNGEE. J lost 0 bases, V lost 3 bases, and 3 bases had no gene match. CDR3 size: 16 residues. The CDR3 coding sequence is TGTGCCAGCAGCGGGGGACAGGGGTTCTCCTACAATGAGCAGTTCTTC. The encoded protein is CASSGGQGFSYNEQFF.

This sequence joins TRBV6-5 and TRBJ2-7, with D maybe TRBD2 (5 bases). V dropped 0 bases and J dropped 4 bases, with 7 bases sitting between them. The CDR3 is 13 residues long. Germline V gene sequence: CDR1 MNHEY, CDR2 SVGAGI. This chain's CDR3 is CASSYSEGYEQYF. CDR3 nucleotides: TGTGCCAGCAGTTACTCTGAGGGATACGAGCAGTACTTC.

In this sample, this clonotype turned up a few times. This chain links TRBV7-9 with TRBJ2-5; unclear D gene. The CDR3 is 14 residues long. Germline assignment: CDR1 SEHNR and CDR2 FQNEAQ (reference sequence). Trimming pared 1 base from V and 1 base from J, leaving 7 bases between. CDR3 sequence reads: CASSLDAFQETQYF. CDR3 sequence (DNA): TGTGCCAGCAGCTTAGACGCCTTCCAAGAGACCCAGTACTTC.

This clonotype has just a few counts. The gene calls are TRBV7-8 and TRBJ2-3, with 10 positions matching TRBD2. The CDR3 is 18 residues long. CDR1 and CDR2 (germline): SGHVS, FQNEAQ. V was pared by 0 bases and J by 6 bases, with 12 bases of the junction left unmatched. The CDR3 coding sequence is TGTGCCAGCAGCTTAGCAGCGGGAGGGCCTCAATTCGGGGATACGCAGTATTTT. It specifies CASSLAAGGPQFGDTQYF.

The chain is built from TRBV15 and TRBJ1-2; D is undetermined. Germline CDR1 LNHNV, CDR2 YYDKDF (reference sequence). This CDR3 is built from 13 residues. V gave up 0 bases and J gave up 4 bases, with 6 bases separating them. CDR3 amino acids: CATSRDLPYGYTF. The CDR3 DNA reads as TGTGCCACCAGCAGAGATCTCCCCTATGGCTACACCTTC.

In this sample, this clonotype turned up many times. The genes are TRBV7-6 and TRBJ2-7; D is perhaps TRBD1 (6 bases). CDR1 and CDR2 from the germline V gene are SGHVS and FNYEAQ. Trimming stripped 3 bases from V and 2 bases from J, with 8 bases between. CDR3 length equals 13 residues. CDR3 amino acids: CASSFGQTYEQYF. The CDR3 DNA sequence: TGTGCCAGCAGCTTTGGACAGACCTACGAGCAGTACTTC.

In its sample, this clonotype was seen many times. The chain is built from TRBV20-1 and TRBJ2-7; D assignment may be TRBD1 or TRBD2 (6 bases each). The V end lost 0 bases, the J end lost 2 bases, and 17 bases lay between the germline ends. Germline V CDR1 and CDR2: DFQATT, SNEGSKA (reference sequence). This CDR3 comprises 16 residues. CDR3 residues: CSARDGGGTEAYEQYF. CDR3 in DNA: TGCAGTGCTAGAGATGGGGGCGGGACGGAGGCCTACGAGCAGTACTTC.